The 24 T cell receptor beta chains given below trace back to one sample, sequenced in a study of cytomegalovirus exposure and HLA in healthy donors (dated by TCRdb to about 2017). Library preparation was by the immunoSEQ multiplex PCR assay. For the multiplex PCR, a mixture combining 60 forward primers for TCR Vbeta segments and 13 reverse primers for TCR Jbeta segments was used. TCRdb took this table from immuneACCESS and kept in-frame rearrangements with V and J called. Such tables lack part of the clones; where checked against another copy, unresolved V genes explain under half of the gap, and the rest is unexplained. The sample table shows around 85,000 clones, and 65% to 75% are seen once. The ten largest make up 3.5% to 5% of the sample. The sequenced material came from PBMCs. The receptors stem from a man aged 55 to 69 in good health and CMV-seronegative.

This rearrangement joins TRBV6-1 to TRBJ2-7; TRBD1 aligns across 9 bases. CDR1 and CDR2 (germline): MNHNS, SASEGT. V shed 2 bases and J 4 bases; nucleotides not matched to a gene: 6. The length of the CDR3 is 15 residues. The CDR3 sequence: CASSEFRTGAYEQYF. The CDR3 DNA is TGTGCCAGCAGTGAATTTAGGACAGGGGCTTACGAGCAGTACTTC.

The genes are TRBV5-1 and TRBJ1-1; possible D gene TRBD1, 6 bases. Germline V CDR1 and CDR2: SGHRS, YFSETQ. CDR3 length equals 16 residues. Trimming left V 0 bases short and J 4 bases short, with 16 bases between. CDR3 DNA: TGCGCCAGCAGCTTGGCCCCAGGGGTTAGGGGCACTGAAGCTTTCTTT. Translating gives CASSLAPGVRGTEAFF.

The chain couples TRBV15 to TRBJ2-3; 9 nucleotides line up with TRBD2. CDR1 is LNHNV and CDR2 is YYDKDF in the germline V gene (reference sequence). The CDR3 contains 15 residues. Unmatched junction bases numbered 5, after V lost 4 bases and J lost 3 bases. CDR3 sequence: CATSTSGGSTDTQYF. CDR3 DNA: TGTGCCACCAGCACAAGCGGGGGGAGTACAGATACGCAGTATTTT.

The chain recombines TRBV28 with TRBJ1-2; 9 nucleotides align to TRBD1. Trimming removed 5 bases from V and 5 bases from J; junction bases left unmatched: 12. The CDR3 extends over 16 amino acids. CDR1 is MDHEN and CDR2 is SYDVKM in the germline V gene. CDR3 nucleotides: TGTGCCAGCAGTATCTGGACAGGGGTGATTGTATATGGCTACACCTTC. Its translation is CASSIWTGVIVYGYTF.

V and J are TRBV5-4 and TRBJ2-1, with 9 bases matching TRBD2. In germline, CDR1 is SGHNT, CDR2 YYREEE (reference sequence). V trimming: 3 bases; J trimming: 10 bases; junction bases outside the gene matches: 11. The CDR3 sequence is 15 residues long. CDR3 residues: CASSSLAGALSEQFF. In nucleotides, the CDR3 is TGTGCCAGCAGCTCTTTAGCGGGGGCCCTTTCAGAGCAGTTCTTC.

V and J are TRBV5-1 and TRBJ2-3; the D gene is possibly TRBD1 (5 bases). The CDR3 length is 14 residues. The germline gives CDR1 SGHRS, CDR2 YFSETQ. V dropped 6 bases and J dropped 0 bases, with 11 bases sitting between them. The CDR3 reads CASNPTVSTDTQYF. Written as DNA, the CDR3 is TGCGCCAGCAACCCGACAGTCAGCACAGATACGCAGTATTTT. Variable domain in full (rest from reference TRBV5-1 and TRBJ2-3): KAGVTQTPRYLIKTRGQQVTLSCSPISGHRSVSWYQQTPGQGLQFLFEYFSETQRNKGNFPGRFSGRQFSNSRSEMNVSTLELGDSALYLCASNPTVSTDTQYFGPGTRLTVL.

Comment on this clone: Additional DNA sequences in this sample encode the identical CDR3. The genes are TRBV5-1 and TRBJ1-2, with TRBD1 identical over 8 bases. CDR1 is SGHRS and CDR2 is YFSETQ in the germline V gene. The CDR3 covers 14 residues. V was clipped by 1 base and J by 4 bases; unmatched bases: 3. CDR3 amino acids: CASSLTTGAYGYTF. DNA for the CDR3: TGCGCCAGCAGCTTGACGACAGGGGCCTATGGCTACACCTTC.

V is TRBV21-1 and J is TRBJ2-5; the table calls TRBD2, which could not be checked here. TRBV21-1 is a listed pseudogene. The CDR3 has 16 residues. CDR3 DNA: TGTGCCAGCACGAGTAGCGGGGGAAAATTCCAAGAGACCCAGTACTTC. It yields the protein CASTSSGGKFQETQYF.

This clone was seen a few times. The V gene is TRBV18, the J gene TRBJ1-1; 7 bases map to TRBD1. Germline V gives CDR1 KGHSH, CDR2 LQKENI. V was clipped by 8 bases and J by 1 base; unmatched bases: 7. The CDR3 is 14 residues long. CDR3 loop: CASEGTETNTEAFF. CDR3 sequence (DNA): TGTGCCAGCGAAGGGACAGAGACGAACACTGAAGCTTTCTTT.

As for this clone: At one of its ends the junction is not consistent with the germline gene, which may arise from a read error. DNA of the CDR3: TGTTCCAGCAGCTTAGGGAAGGCGGGGTTCACAGATACGCAGTATTTT. This sequence encodes CSSSLGKAGFTDTQYF. V usage is TRBV7-9 and J usage is TRBJ2-3, with TRBD2 as a possible D gene (6 bases). The CDR3 is made up of 16 amino acids. Per germline, CDR1 SEHNR and CDR2 FQNEAQ (reference sequence).

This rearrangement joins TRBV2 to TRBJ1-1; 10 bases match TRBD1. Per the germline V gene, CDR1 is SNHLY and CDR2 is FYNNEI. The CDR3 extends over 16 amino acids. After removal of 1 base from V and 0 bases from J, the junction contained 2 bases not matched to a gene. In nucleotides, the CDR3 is TGTGCCAGCAGTGAAGGGACAGGGGGATTGAACACTGAAGCTTTCTTT. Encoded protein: CASSEGTGGLNTEAFF.

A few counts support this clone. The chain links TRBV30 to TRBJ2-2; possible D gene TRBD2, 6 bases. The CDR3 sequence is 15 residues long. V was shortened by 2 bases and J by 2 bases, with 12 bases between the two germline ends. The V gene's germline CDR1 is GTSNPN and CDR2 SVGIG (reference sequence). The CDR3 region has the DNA TGTGCCTGGAGTAGGGGCGGGACTAACACCGGGGAGCTGTTTTTT. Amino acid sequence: CAWSRGGTNTGELFF. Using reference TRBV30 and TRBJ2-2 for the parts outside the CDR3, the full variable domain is SQTIHQWPATLVQPVGSPLSLECTVEGTSNPNLYWYRQAAGRGLQLLFYSVGIGQISSEVPQNLSASRPQDRQFILSSKKLLLSDSGFYLCAWSRGGTNTGELFFGEGSRLTVL.

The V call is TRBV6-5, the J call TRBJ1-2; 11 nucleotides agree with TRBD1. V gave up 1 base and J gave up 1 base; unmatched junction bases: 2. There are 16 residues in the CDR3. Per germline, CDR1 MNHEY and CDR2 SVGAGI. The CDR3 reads CASSYWGQGDNYGYTF. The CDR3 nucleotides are TGTGCCAGCAGTTACTGGGGACAGGGGGATAACTATGGCTACACCTTC.

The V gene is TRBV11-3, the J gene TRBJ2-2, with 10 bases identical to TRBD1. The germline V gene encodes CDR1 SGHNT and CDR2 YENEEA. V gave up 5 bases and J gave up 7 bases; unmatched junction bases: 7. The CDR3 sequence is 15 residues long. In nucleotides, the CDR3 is TGTGCCAGCAGCCCACGGACAGGGGGTGGCGGGGAGCTGTTTTTT. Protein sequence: CASSPRTGGGGELFF.

CDR3 sequence: CASSLDGLAGGTDTQYF. CDR3 in DNA: TGTGCCAGCAGCTTGGATGGGTTAGCGGGGGGAACAGATACGCAGTATTTT. This rearrangement joins TRBV5-4 to TRBJ2-3; 10 nucleotides agree with TRBD2. Germline CDR1 is SGHNT and CDR2 is YYREEE (reference sequence). CDR3 length equals 17 residues. With 0 bases clipped from V and 3 bases from J, the junction kept 7 bases outside the gene matches.

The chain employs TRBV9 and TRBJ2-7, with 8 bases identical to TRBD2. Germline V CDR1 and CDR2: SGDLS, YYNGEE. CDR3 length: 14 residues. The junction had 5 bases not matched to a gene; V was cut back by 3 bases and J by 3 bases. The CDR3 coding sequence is TGTGCCAGCAGCGCCGGGACTAGTGTCTACGAGCAGTACTTC. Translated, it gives CASSAGTSVYEQYF.

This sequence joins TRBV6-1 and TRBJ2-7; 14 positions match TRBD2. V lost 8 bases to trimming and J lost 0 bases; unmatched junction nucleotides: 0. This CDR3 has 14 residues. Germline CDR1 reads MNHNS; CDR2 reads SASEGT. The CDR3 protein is CASGLAGGSYEQYF. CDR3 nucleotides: TGTGCCAGCGGACTAGCGGGGGGCTCCTACGAGCAGTACTTC.

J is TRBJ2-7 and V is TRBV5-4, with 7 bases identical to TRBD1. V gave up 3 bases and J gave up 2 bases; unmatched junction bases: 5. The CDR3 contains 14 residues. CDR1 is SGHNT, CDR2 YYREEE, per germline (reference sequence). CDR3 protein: CASSSPGGAYEQYF. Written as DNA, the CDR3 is TGTGCCAGCAGCTCTCCAGGGGGTGCCTACGAGCAGTACTTC. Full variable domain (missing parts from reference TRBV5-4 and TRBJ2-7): ETGVTQSPTHLIKTRGQQVTLRCSSQSGHNTVSWYQQALGQGPQFIFQYYREEENGRGNFPPRFSGLQFPNYSSELNVNALELDDSALYLCASSSPGGAYEQYFGPGTRLTVT.

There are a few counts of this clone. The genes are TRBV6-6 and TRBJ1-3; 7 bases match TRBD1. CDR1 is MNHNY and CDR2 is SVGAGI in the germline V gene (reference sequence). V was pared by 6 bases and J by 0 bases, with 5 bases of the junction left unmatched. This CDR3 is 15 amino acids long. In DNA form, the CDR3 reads TGTGCCAGCAGAGCGACAGGGAGCTCTGGAAACACCATATATTTT. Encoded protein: CASRATGSSGNTIYF.

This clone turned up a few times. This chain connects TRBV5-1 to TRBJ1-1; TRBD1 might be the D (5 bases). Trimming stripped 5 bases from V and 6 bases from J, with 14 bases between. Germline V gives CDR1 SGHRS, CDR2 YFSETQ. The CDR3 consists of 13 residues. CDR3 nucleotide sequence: TGCGCCAGCAGTTCAACTACAGGTTCTGAAGCTTTCTTT. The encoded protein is CASSSTTGSEAFF.

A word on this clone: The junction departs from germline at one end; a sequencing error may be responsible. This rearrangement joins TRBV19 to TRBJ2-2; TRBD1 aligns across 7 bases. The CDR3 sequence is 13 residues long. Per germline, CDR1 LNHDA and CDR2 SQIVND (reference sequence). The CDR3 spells CAGSLRQGGELFF. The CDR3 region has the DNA TGTGCCGGTAGTCTACGACAGGGCGGGGAGCTGTTTTTT.

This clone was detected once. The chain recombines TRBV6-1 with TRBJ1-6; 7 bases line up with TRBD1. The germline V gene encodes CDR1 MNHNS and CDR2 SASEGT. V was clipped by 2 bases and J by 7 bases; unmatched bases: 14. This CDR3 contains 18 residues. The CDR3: CASSEWPVEGAHNSPLHF. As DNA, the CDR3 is TGTGCCAGCAGTGAATGGCCGGTGGAGGGGGCGCACAATTCACCCCTCCACTTT.

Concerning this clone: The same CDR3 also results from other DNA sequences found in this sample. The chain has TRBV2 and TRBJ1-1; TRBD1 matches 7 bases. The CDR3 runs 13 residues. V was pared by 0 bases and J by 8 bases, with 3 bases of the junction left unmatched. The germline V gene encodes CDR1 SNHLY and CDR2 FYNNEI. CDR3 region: CASSEARTGEAFF. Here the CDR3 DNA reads TGTGCCAGCAGTGAAGCCCGGACAGGAGAAGCTTTCTTT.

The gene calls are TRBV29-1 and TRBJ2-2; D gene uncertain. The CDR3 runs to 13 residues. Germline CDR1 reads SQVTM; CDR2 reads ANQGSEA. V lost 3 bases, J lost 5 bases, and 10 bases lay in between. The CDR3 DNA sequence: TGCAGCGTTGACGACTCTGGGACCGGGGAGCTGTTTTTT. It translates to CSVDDSGTGELFF.